These 26 T cell receptor beta chains came from one sample sequenced in a study of T cells in localized non-small cell lung cancer. Produced via immunoSEQ multiplex PCR; TCRdb's table is partial and in-frame only. The data hold 31,000 or so clones, with around nine tenths observed a single time. Source: peripheral blood, taken before any cancer treatment. Receptor source: a female donor older than 55 with stage I lung adenocarcinoma.

The genes are TRBV5-4 and TRBJ2-3; TRBD1 agrees at 8 bases. Germline values: CDR1 SGHNT, CDR2 YYREEE (reference sequence). This CDR3 region has 15 residues. With V trimmed by 9 bases and J by 0 bases, 9 bases remained unmatched. The CDR3 sequence: CATSQGAPSTDTQYF. The CDR3 DNA sequence: TGTGCCACCTCCCAGGGGGCCCCAAGCACAGATACGCAGTATTTT.

This clone has only a few counts. This chain links TRBV5-4 with TRBJ1-1; a possible D gene is TRBD1 (5 bases). This CDR3 region has 14 residues. Per the germline V gene, CDR1 is SGHNT and CDR2 is YYREEE (reference sequence). The ends were cut back, 4 bases at V and 0 bases at J, with 10 bases in the middle. The CDR3 protein is CASSPGQVNTEAFF. Here the CDR3 DNA reads TGTGCCAGCAGCCCCGGACAAGTGAACACTGAAGCTTTCTTT.

The chain combines TRBV9 with TRBJ2-3, with no clear D. The length of the CDR3 is 13 residues. Trimming shortened V by 4 bases and J by 0 bases, and 6 bases separated the two germline ends. CDR1 is SGDLS, CDR2 YYNGEE, per germline. The CDR3 coding sequence is TGTGCCAGCAGCCCTGGGAGCACAGATACGCAGTATTTT. This gives the protein CASSPGSTDTQYF.

J is TRBJ2-2 and V is TRBV9, with 8 bases aligning to TRBD1. CDR3 length: 14 amino acids. The ends lost 3 bases at V and 7 bases at J; junction bases unmatched: 5. Looked up from germline, CDR1 is SGDLS and CDR2 is YYNGEE. CDR3 loop: CASSAVQGVGELFF. CDR3 nucleotides: TGTGCCAGCAGCGCAGTACAGGGGGTCGGGGAGCTGTTTTTT.

The chain joins TRBV7-9 to TRBJ1-2, with unresolved D. CDR1 is SEHNR and CDR2 is FQNEAQ in the germline V gene (reference sequence). This CDR3 region has 13 residues. The V gene lost 2 bases and the J gene lost 8 bases, with 12 bases spanning the gap. CDR3 nucleotide sequence: TGTGCCAGCAGCTTAACTGCAGTCAAGGGCTACACCTTC. It encodes CASSLTAVKGYTF.

V gene TRBV28 combines with J gene TRBJ1-4; 8 nucleotides line up with TRBD1. The CDR3 loop spans 15 amino acids. The germline gives CDR1 MDHEN, CDR2 SYDVKM. After removal of 6 bases from V and 5 bases from J, the junction contained 8 bases not matched to a gene. CDR3 sequence reads: CASSPGQGWNEKLFF. The DNA for the CDR3 is TGTGCCAGCAGCCCCGGACAGGGTTGGAATGAAAAACTGTTTTTT.

The chain carries TRBV4-3 and TRBJ2-7; D perhaps matches TRBD2 (6 bases). Germline CDR1 and CDR2: LGHNA and YSLEER. V was trimmed by 4 bases and J by 1 base, leaving 14 bases between them. The CDR3 is made up of 15 amino acids. The CDR3 DNA reads TGCGCCAGCAGCCCCGCCGGCGGGAATTCCTACGAGCAGTACTTC. Amino acids: CASSPAGGNSYEQYF.

This chain joins TRBV11-2 and TRBJ2-7; D is unresolved. V dropped 2 bases and J dropped 6 bases, with 8 bases sitting between them. CDR1 SGHAT and CDR2 FQNNGV come from the germline V gene. The length of the CDR3 is 12 residues. CDR3 in amino acids: CASSLRPLEQYF. The CDR3, as DNA: TGTGCCAGCAGCTTACGACCCCTCGAGCAGTACTTC.

The CDR3 DNA is TGTGCCAGTAGTTCTCCGGGACAGGTTGGCCAGGGAAACATTCAGTACTTC. Translation gives CASSSPGQVGQGNIQYF. This chain connects TRBV19 to TRBJ2-4; 8 nucleotides align to TRBD1. The CDR3 is 17 amino acids. The junction had 15 bases not matched to a gene; V was cut back by 5 bases and J by 6 bases. Germline values: CDR1 LNHDA, CDR2 SQIVND (reference sequence).

This clone was seen a single time. V and J are TRBV4-1 and TRBJ2-7; 7 bases line up with TRBD1. V lost 2 bases and J lost 4; bases outside the gene matches: 2. This CDR3 spans 13 amino acids. Germline loops: CDR1 MGHRA, CDR2 YSYEKL. CDR3 sequence reads: CASSQNRGYEQYF. The CDR3 DNA sequence: TGCGCCAGCAGCCAAAACAGGGGTTACGAGCAGTACTTC.

This clone was detected only once. This chain uses TRBV7-2 with TRBJ1-2; D unresolved. Germline V gene data show CDR1 as SGHTA and CDR2 as FQGNSA. Trimming pared 2 bases from V and 6 bases from J, leaving 13 bases between. The CDR3 is 14 residues long. The DNA for the CDR3 is TGTGCCAGCAGCTTATCGTGGTCTGGGGATGGCTACACCTTC. This sequence encodes CASSLSWSGDGYTF.

The J gene is TRBJ1-5, the V gene TRBV7-4, with TRBD1 matching over 9 bases. J lost 1 base, V lost 6 bases, and 4 bases had no gene match. Germline V lookup: CDR1 SGHVT, CDR2 SQSDAQ. This CDR3 comprises 15 residues. CDR3 nucleotide sequence: TGTGCCAGCAGACTTGGACAGGGGAGCAATCAGCCCCAGCATTTT. Protein product: CASRLGQGSNQPQHF.

The chain couples TRBV7-2 to TRBJ2-7; no reliable D call. Germline lookup yields CDR1 SGHTA and CDR2 FQGNSA. The CDR3 length is 14 residues. Trimming left V 5 bases short and J 2 bases short, with 13 bases between. In nucleotides, the CDR3 is TGTGCCAGCAGCCTCTTCGGGCCCGCCTACGAGCAGTACTTC. It codes for CASSLFGPAYEQYF. Drawing the rest from reference TRBV7-2 and TRBJ2-7, the complete variable domain is GAGVSQSPSNKVTEKGKDVELRCDPISGHTALYWYRQSLGQGLEFLIYFQGNSAPDKSGLPSDRFSAERTGGSVSTLTIQRTQQEDSAVYLCASSLFGPAYEQYFGPGTRLTVT.

This rearrangement joins TRBV7-9 to TRBJ2-1; perhaps TRBD1 as D (5 bases). The CDR3 runs to 16 residues. Germline lookup yields CDR1 SEHNR and CDR2 FQNEAQ (reference sequence). V was trimmed by 5 bases and J by 8 bases, leaving 22 bases between them. CDR3: CASSPSQVPHEDEQFF. The CDR3 DNA is TGTGCCAGCAGCCCGTCACAGGTACCTCACGAGGATGAGCAGTTCTTC.

The V and J genes are TRBV11-2 and TRBJ1-2; possible D gene TRBD1, 5 bases. Germline assignment: CDR1 SGHAT and CDR2 FQNNGV. This CDR3 spans 13 amino acids. The V end was cut by 5 bases, the J end by 2 bases, with 9 bases between. CDR3 region: CASSLGGNYGYTF. The CDR3 nucleotides read TGTGCCAGCAGCCTCGGGGGGAACTATGGCTACACCTTC.

This chain connects TRBV9 to TRBJ1-4, with 7 positions matching TRBD1. There are 14 residues in the CDR3. In germline, CDR1 is SGDLS, CDR2 YYNGEE. V lost 5 bases, J lost 4 bases, and 5 bases stayed unmatched. CDR3 in amino acids: CASSRDSFNEKLFF. The DNA of the CDR3 is TGTGCCAGCAGTCGGGACAGTTTTAATGAAAAACTGTTTTTT.

The rearrangement links TRBV6-6 to TRBJ2-1; no clear D gene. Germline V gives CDR1 MNHNY, CDR2 SVGAGI (reference sequence). This CDR3 has 13 amino acids. V was shortened by 7 bases and J by 4 bases, with 11 bases between the two germline ends. In DNA, the CDR3 is TGTGCCAGCATTACGGACGGTTACAATGAGCAGTTCTTC. Encoded protein: CASITDGYNEQFF.

This CDR3 is CASSHTGPGNTIYF. CDR3 coding DNA: TGTGCCAGCAGCCATACGGGACCTGGAAACACCATATATTTT. The rearrangement uses TRBV7-9 and TRBJ1-3, with a weak D call TRBD1 (5 bases). V lost 5 bases and J lost 2, with 10 bases in between. This CDR3 contains 14 residues. Germline loops: CDR1 SEHNR, CDR2 FQNEAQ (reference sequence).

V is TRBV7-3 and J is TRBJ2-1; 11 bases align to TRBD2. The trim removed 4 bases at V and 4 bases at J, leaving 3 bases unmatched. Looked up from germline, CDR1 is SGHTA and CDR2 is FQGTGA. This CDR3 is built from 15 residues. In DNA form, the CDR3 reads TGTGCCAGCAGCTCCACTAGCGGGAGATACAATGAGCAGTTCTTC. Amino acids: CASSSTSGRYNEQFF.

The chain couples TRBV7-2 to TRBJ2-3, with 13 bases fitting TRBD2. The CDR3 covers 14 residues. From germline, CDR1 is SGHTA and CDR2 FQGNSA. The V segment lost 6 bases and the J segment 4 bases; nucleotides outside the gene matches: 1. The CDR3 nucleotides are TGTGCCAGCAGACTAGCGGGAGGGCCAGATACGCAGTATTTT. It yields the protein CASRLAGGPDTQYF.

This clone was seen only once. This rearrangement joins TRBV4-2 to TRBJ2-2; perhaps TRBD2 as D (6 bases). CDR3 length: 16 residues. The V and J ends lost 6 bases and 5 bases respectively, with 19 bases between them. In germline, CDR1 is LGHNA, CDR2 YNFKEQ. DNA of the CDR3: TGTGCCAGCAGTCCCAACGCGGGAATGAGTACCGGGGAGCTGTTTTTT. This codes for CASSPNAGMSTGELFF.

V usage is TRBV15 and J usage is TRBJ2-7, with 9 bases fitting TRBD1. J was trimmed by 6 bases and V by 3 bases; bases with no gene match: 3. The CDR3 sequence is 13 residues long. CDR1 is LNHNV, CDR2 YYDKDF, per germline (reference sequence). CDR3 bases: TGTGCCACCAGCAGGATGGACAGGGGCGAGCAGTACTTC. The encoded protein is CATSRMDRGEQYF.

This clone was seen once. The chain employs TRBV9 and TRBJ2-1; 10 nucleotides align to TRBD2. CDR1 and CDR2 (germline): SGDLS, YYNGEE. There are 19 residues in the CDR3. The J segment lost 1 base and the V segment lost 4 bases, leaving 14 bases of the junction unmatched. The CDR3 coding sequence is TGTGCCAGCAGCCCGGTCACGAGCGGGAGGGGGTGGTCCTACAATGAGCAGTTCTTC. Translated, it gives CASSPVTSGRGWSYNEQFF.

J is TRBJ2-2 and V is TRBV4-3; 9 bases are a match to TRBD2. This CDR3 has 18 amino acids. The V and J ends lost 1 base and 3 bases, in that order; junction bases with no gene match: 9. In germline, CDR1 is LGHNA, CDR2 YSLEER. CDR3 sequence: CASSQATSGAADTGELFF. Written as DNA, the CDR3 is TGCGCCAGCAGCCAAGCGACTAGCGGAGCCGCGGACACCGGGGAGCTGTTTTTT.

This clone was seen only once. The genes are TRBV27 and TRBJ1-1; D remains ambiguous. This CDR3 is built from 12 residues. Trimming removed 7 bases from V and 3 bases from J, with 9 bases in between. Germline values: CDR1 MNHEY, CDR2 SMNVEV (reference sequence). CDR3 coding DNA: TGTGCCAGCAATAAGTGGGACACTGAAGCTTTCTTT. Encoded protein: CASNKWDTEAFF.

This clone was counted once. The chain combines TRBV5-4 with TRBJ2-7; TRBD1 matches at 11 bases. Trimming cost V 4 bases and J 5 bases; bases outside gene matches: 11. Germline V CDR1 and CDR2: SGHNT, YYREEE (reference sequence). This CDR3 has 16 amino acids. CDR3 coding DNA: TGTGCCAGCAGCCGTGGAGGGACAGGGGGGACCCACGAGCAGTACTTC. As protein: CASSRGGTGGTHEQYF. Looking up the rest from reference TRBV5-4 and TRBJ2-7 gives the full variable domain: ETGVTQSPTHLIKTRGQQVTLRCSSQSGHNTVSWYQQALGQGPQFIFQYYREEENGRGNFPPRFSGLQFPNYSSELNVNALELDDSALYLCASSRGGTGGTHEQYFGPGTRLTVT.